This TCR beta chain originates from a study of CD8 T cells in ankylosing spondylitis. General study findings and limits: The clones that were linked to disease were reported to be significantly enriched in matched synovial fluid samples from ankylosing spondylitis patients. Blood from ankylosing spondylitis patients appeared to carry a characteristic roughly 8-variant TCR beta motif.

Each CDR3 protein is one row after TCRdb ran MiXCR on the 5' RACE reads. The sample has more than 100,000 distinct CDR3 sequences, about 15% seen once. With regard to this clonotype: Antigen unknown.

The V end lost 7 bases, the J end lost 4 bases, and 11 bases lay between the germline ends. CDR3 length: 12 amino acids. J is TRBJ2-7 and V is TRBV12-3 or TRBV12-4; a possible D gene is TRBD2 (5 bases). The specimen sequenced was blood, either unsorted or a sorted T cell fraction (not recorded which). The TCR comes from a male donor with ankylosing spondylitis. CDR3 amino acids: CASTFTGYEQYF. CDR3 sequence (DNA): TGTGCCAGCACTTTCACGGGGTACGAGCAGTACTTC.